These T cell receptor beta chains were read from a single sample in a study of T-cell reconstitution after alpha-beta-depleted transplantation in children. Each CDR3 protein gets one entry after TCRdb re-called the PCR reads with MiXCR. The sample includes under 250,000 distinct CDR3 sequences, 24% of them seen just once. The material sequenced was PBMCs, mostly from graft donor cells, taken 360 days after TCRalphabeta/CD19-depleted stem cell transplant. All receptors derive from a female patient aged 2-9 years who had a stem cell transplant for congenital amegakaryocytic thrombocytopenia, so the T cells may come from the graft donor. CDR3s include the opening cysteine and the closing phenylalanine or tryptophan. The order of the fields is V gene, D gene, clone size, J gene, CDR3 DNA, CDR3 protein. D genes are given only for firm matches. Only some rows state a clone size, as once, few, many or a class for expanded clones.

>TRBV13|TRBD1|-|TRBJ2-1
TGTGCCAGCAGCCCAACATATAAGGGGACAGTTCATGAGCAGTTCTTC
CASSPTYKGTVHEQFF
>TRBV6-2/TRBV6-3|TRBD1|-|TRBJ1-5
TGTGCCAGCAGTTACTCCAAAGCAACCTCCGACAGGGGAGGTTCCCAGCATTTT
CASSYSKATSDRGGSQHF
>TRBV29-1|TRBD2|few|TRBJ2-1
TGCAGCGTAGAGAAACCCGGGACTAGTAAACACAATGAGCAGTTCTTC
CSVEKPGTSKHNEQFF
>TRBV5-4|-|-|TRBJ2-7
TGTGCCAGCAGCTTGGGTAGCGACAGAGGACGCTACGAGCAGTACTTC
CASSLGSDRGRYEQYF
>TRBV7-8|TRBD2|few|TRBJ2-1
TGTGCCAGCAGCCATGGACTAGTGGCCCCCGGTGAGCAGTTCTTC
CASSHGLVAPGEQFF
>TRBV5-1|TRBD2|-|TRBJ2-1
TGCGCCAGCAGCCCACCGGGACTAGTGGATGAGCAGTTCTTC
CASSPPGLVDEQFF
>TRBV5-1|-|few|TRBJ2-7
TGCGCCAGCAGCTTGGACCCGGTAGCTGGGTACGAGCAGTACTTC
CASSLDPVAGYEQYF
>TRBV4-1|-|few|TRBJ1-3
TGCGCCAGCAGCCAAGTGGACGGAGGTAGTGGAAACACCATATATTTT
CASSQVDGGSGNTIYF
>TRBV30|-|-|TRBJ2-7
TGTGCCTGGAGTGTGGGCTCCTACGAGCAGTACTTC
CAWSVGSYEQYF
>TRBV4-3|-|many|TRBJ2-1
TGCGCCAGCAGCCAAGATCTACGGGCGAACTACAATGAGCAGTTCTTC
CASSQDLRANYNEQFF
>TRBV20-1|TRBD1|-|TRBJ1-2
TGCAGTGCTAGAGGGGGGACAGGGACGGACTATGGCTACACCTTC
CSARGGTGTDYGYTF
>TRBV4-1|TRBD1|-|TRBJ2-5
TGCGCCAGCAGCCGATTAGGGGACAGGGGGTGGGAGACCCAGTACTTC
CASSRLGDRGWETQYF
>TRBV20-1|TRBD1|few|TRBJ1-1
TGCAGTGCTCCGCGGACAGGGGATAACACTGAAGCTTTCTTT
CSAPRTGDNTEAFF
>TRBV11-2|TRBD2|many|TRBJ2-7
TGTGCCAGCAGCTTAGATTTGGCTAGCGGGTTCTCCTACGAGCAGTACTTC
CASSLDLASGFSYEQYF
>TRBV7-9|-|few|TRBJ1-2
TGTGCCAGCAGCTCAAGCCAGGACTTAGAGAGCTATGGCTACACCTTC
CASSSSQDLESYGYTF
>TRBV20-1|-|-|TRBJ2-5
TGCAGTGCTACACCGCCGGGAGAAGAGACCCAGTACTTC
CSATPPGEETQYF
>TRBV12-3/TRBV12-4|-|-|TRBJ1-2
TGTGCCAGCAGTAACAGCTATGGCTACACCTTC
CASSNSYGYTF
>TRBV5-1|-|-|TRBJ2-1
TGCGCCAGCAGCCGTCCGTCTGGAAACAATGACCAGTTCTTC
CASSRPSGNNDQFF
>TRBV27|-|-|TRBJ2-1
TGTGCCAGCAGTTTAATAGGCGGGGACGGCTACAATGAGCAGTTCTTC
CASSLIGGDGYNEQFF
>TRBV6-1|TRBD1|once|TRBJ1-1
TGTGCCAGCGGACGGGACAGGAACACTGAAGCTTTCTTT
CASGRDRNTEAFF
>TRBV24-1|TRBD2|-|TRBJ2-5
TGTGCCACCAGTGATGGCCTAGCGGGAGGCTCTGAGACCCAGTACTTC
CATSDGLAGGSETQYF
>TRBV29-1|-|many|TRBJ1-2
TGCAGCGTTGAATGGGCTCGCTATGGCTACACCTTC
CSVEWARYGYTF
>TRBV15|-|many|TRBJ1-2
TGTGCCACCAGCAGAGTGGTCGCAGCTACTAACTATGGCTACACCTTC
CATSRVVAATNYGYTF
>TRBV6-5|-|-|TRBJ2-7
TGTGCCAGCAGTTACGGGGGTACCCCCTACGAGCAGTACTTC
CASSYGGTPYEQYF
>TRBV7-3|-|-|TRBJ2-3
TGTGCCAGCAGCACTAGCTGGGGCAGCACAGATACGCAGTATTTT
CASSTSWGSTDTQYF
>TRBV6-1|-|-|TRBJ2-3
TGTGCCAGCAGGGACCGTGGACCCCAGGCAGATACGCAGTATTTT
CASRDRGPQADTQYF
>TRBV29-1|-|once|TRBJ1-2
TGCAGCGTTGAGGGGGTCAGTGGCTACACCTTC
CSVEGVSGYTF
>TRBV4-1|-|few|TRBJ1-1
TGCGCCAGCAGCGAGCTGAGGAACACTGAAGCTTTCTTT
CASSELRNTEAFF
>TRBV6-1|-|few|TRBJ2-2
TGTGCCAGCATTAAGGCTTCTTCCGGGGAGCTGTTTTTT
CASIKASSGELFF
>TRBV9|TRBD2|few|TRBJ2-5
TGTGCCAGCAGCCCCTCGGTTGTGACTAGCGGGAGTTTACAAGAGACCCAGTACTTC
CASSPSVVTSGSLQETQYF
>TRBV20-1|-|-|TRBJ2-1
TGCAGTGCTAGATTCCCTGGGCCAAATGAGCAGTTCTTC
CSARFPGPNEQFF
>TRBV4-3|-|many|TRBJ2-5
TGCGCCAGCAGCCAAGGAATGGGGGTTCAAGAGACCCAGTACTTC
CASSQGMGVQETQYF